One and the same sample provided the 9 T cell receptor beta chains below, sequenced in a study of PD-L1 blockade in urothelial cancer (dated by TCRdb to 2017 to 2019). Per the publication, the time point label means: pretreatment peripheral blood. To prepare the library, the immunoSEQ multiplex PCR assay was applied. TCRdb provides this immuneACCESS table in a form limited to in-frame rearrangements. Some clones are lacking; in checked studies, under half of them reflect an unresolved V gene, and why the rest are absent is not known. This sample gives around 66,000 clones in total; roughly four fifths of them show up just once. Of the sample, roughly 1.6% is held by the ten largest clones. The specimen was PBMCs, collected around atezolizumab (anti-PD-L1) treatment. These TCRs come from a man between 65 and 79 years old with urothelial cancer.

On this clone: No DNA is shown, since the ends of the CDR3 on it are uncertain; the CDR3 is the one TCRdb lists. The rearrangement joins TRBV30 to TRBJ2-7; the tabulated D call, TRBD2, remains unverified against the DNA. Both ends counted, the CDR3 spans 13 residues. Germline V gene lookup returns CDR1 GTSNPN and CDR2 SVGIG (reference sequence). The CDR3 reads CAWSVSLSYEQYF.

This clone was picked up one time. J is TRBJ2-1 and V is TRBV19, with TRBD2 matching 10 bases. V trimming: 6 bases; J trimming: 9 bases; junction bases outside the gene matches: 11. The germline V gene encodes CDR1 LNHDA and CDR2 SQIVND (reference sequence). The CDR3 runs to 15 residues. In nucleotides, the CDR3 is TGTGCCAGTAGCCCGGGAAGCGGGAGGGCCTCTGAGCAGTTCTTC. Its protein product is CASSPGSGRASEQFF.

The rearrangement joins TRBV10-1 to TRBJ2-2, with 10 bases aligning to TRBD1. The CDR3 contains 16 residues. The junction had 6 bases not matched to a gene; V was cut back by 3 bases and J by 5 bases. The germline V gene has CDR1 WNHNN and CDR2 SYGVQD (reference sequence). For the CDR3, the DNA is TGCGCCAGCAGTGAACGGACAGGGGGAGGAACCGGGGAGCTGTTTTTT. Translating it yields CASSERTGGGTGELFF.

This clone was recorded only once. The V call is TRBV19, the J call TRBJ1-4; D might be TRBD1 (6 bases). Germline V gene sequence: CDR1 LNHDA, CDR2 SQIVND (reference sequence). CDR3 length: 15 amino acids. V shed 8 bases and J shed 8 bases, with 21 bases lying between them. The DNA of the CDR3 is TGTGCCAGTGGAAGGGGGACGATAGGAAGCGAAAAACTGTTTTTT. Translating it yields CASGRGTIGSEKLFF. The full variable domain, rest sourced from reference TRBV19 and TRBJ1-4, is DGGITQSPKYLFRKEGQNVTLSCEQNLNHDAMYWYRQDPGQGLRLIYYSQIVNDFQKGDIAEGYSVSREKKESFPLTVTSAQKNPTAFYLCASGRGTIGSEKLFFGSGTQLSVL.

The CDR3 bases are TGTGCCACCCGGGACGGGGGTGAAGCTTTCTTT. Translated: CATRDGGEAFF. The rearrangement uses TRBV6-5 and TRBJ1-1, with a weak D call TRBD1 (5 bases). Trimming took off 10 bases at V and 7 bases at J, with 13 bases between the two ends. Germline loops: CDR1 MNHEY, CDR2 SVGAGI. CDR3 length equals 11 residues.

The rearrangement links TRBV9 to TRBJ2-7; 7 bases are shared with TRBD2. Germline CDR1 reads SGDLS; CDR2 reads YYNGEE. CDR3 length equals 13 residues. The V segment lost 0 bases and the J segment 3 bases; nucleotides outside the gene matches: 0. CDR3 in amino acids: CASSVGTSYEQYF. The CDR3 nucleotides read TGTGCCAGCAGCGTAGGGACTAGCTACGAGCAGTACTTC.

This clone was found a few times. This chain joins TRBV30 and TRBJ2-1; tentatively, D is TRBD2 (6 bases). V lost 7 bases, J lost 4 bases, and 17 bases lay in between. CDR1 is GTSNPN and CDR2 is SVGIG in the germline V gene (reference sequence). This CDR3 comprises 14 residues. The CDR3 here is CASLGGVSYNEQFF. The CDR3 region has the DNA TGTGCCTCCCTTGGCGGGGTCAGTTACAATGAGCAGTTCTTC. The full variable domain, its missing parts supplied by reference TRBV30 and TRBJ2-1, is SQTIHQWPATLVQPVGSPLSLECTVEGTSNPNLYWYRQAAGRGLQLLFYSVGIGQISSEVPQNLSASRPQDRQFILSSKKLLLSDSGFYLCASLGGVSYNEQFFGPGTRLTVL.

Here the CDR3 DNA reads TGTGCCAGCAGCGTAGACGGGAGGGCCCGAGAGACCCAGTACTTC. Its protein is CASSVDGRARETQYF. The chain links TRBV9 to TRBJ2-5; TRBD2 agrees at 8 bases. The length of the CDR3 is 15 residues. V gave up 0 bases and J gave up 4 bases; unmatched junction bases: 5. Germline assignment: CDR1 SGDLS and CDR2 YYNGEE.

The V and J genes are TRBV11-3 and TRBJ2-3; 7 positions match TRBD1. Looked up from germline, CDR1 is SGHNT and CDR2 is YENEEA. The CDR3 has 15 amino acids. V shed 2 bases, J shed 2 bases, and the junction held 4 bases outside the gene matches. The CDR3 DNA follows: TGTGCCAGCAGCTTAACAGGGGTTCCCACAGATACGCAGTATTTT. It is translated as CASSLTGVPTDTQYF.